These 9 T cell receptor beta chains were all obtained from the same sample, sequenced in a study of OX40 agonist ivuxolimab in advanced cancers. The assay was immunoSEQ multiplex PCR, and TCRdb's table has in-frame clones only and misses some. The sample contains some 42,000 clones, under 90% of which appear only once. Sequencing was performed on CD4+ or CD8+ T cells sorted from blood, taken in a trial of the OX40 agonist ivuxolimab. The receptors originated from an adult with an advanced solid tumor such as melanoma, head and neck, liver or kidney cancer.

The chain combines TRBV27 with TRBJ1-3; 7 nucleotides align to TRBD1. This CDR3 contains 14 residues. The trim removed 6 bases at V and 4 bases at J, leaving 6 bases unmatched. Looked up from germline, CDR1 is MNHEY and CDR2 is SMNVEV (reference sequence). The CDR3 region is CASRQGNIGNTIYF. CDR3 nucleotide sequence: TGTGCCAGCAGACAGGGGAATATAGGAAACACCATATATTTT.

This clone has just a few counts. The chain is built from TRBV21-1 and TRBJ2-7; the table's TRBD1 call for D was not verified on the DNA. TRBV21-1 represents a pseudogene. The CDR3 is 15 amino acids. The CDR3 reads CASTSTGQLTYEQYF. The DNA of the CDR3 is TGTGCCAGCACTTCAACGGGACAGCTTACCTACGAGCAGTACTTC.

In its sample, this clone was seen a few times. The CDR3 reads CSASRDSYTF. The CDR3 DNA sequence: TGCAGTGCGAGCCGGGACAGCTACACCTTC. V is TRBV20-1 and J is TRBJ1-2, with D possibly matching TRBD1 (6 bases). The CDR3 extends over 10 amino acids. The germline CDR1 and CDR2 sequences are DFQATT and SNEGSKA (reference sequence). V was clipped by 6 bases and J by 9 bases, with 11 bases between them.

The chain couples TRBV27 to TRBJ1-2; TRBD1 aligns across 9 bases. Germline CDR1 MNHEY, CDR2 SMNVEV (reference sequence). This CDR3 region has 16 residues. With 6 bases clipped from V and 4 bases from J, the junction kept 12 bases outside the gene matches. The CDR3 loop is CASRDLKQGAGYGYTF. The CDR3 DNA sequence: TGTGCCAGCAGGGACTTAAAACAGGGGGCCGGCTATGGCTACACCTTC.

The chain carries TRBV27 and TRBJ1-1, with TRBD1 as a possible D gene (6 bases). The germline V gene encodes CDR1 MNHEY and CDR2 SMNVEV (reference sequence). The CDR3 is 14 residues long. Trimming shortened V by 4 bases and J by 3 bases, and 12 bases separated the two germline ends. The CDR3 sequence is CASSSGQPYTEAFF. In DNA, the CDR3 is TGTGCCAGCAGTTCCGGACAGCCTTACACTGAAGCTTTCTTT.

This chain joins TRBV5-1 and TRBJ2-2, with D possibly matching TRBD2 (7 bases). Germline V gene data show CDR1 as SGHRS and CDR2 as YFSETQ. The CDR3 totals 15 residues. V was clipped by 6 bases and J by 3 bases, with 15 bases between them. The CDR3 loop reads CASTRGGADTGELFF. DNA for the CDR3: TGCGCCAGCACCCGAGGGGGGGCCGACACCGGGGAGCTGTTTTTT.

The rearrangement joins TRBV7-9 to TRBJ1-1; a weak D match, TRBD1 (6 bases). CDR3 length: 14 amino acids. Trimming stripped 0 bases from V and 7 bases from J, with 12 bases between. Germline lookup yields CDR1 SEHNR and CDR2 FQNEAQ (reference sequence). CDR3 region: CASSLAPGVVEAFF. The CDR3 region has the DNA TGTGCCAGCAGCTTAGCGCCAGGGGTAGTTGAAGCTTTCTTT.

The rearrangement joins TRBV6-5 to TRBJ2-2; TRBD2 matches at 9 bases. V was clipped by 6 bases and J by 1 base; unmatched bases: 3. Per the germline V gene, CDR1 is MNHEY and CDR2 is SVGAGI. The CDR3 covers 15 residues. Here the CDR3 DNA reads TGTGCCAGCAGCGTGACTAGCGGGAACACCGGGGAGCTGTTTTTT. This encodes CASSVTSGNTGELFF.

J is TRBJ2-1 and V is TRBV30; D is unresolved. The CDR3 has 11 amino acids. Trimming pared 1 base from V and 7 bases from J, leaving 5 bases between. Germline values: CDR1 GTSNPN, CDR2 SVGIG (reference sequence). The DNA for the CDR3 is TGTGCCTGGAGTGATGGGAATGAGCAGTTCTTC. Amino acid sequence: CAWSDGNEQFF. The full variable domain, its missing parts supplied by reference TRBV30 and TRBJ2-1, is SQTIHQWPATLVQPVGSPLSLECTVEGTSNPNLYWYRQAAGRGLQLLFYSVGIGQISSEVPQNLSASRPQDRQFILSSKKLLLSDSGFYLCAWSDGNEQFFGPGTRLTVL.